The rows below give T cell receptor beta chains drawn from one sample of a study of blood T cells in healthy people across ages. TCRdb re-analysed the 5' RACE reads in MiXCR, keeping a single row per CDR3 protein. The sample includes approximately 830,000 distinct CDR3 sequences, 62% of them seen just once. The sequenced sample consisted of blood. The receptors derive from a man aged 25 to 40 in good health. CDR3s include the opening cysteine and the closing phenylalanine or tryptophan. A D gene is named only where the DNA matches it firmly. Not all rows give a size; the values are once, few, many and, for expanded clones, a class.

abundance	d_gene	v_gene	j_gene	CDR3nt	CDR3aa
few	NA	TRBV4-3	TRBJ2-1	TGCGCCAGCAGGGTGGGGGATCGCTCCTACAATGAGCAGTTCTTC	CASRVGDRSYNEQFF
NA	NA	TRBV4-2	TRBJ2-7	TGTGCCAGCAGCCAAGAACAGGGTTCCTACGAGCAGTACTTC	CASSQEQGSYEQYF
NA	NA	TRBV20-1	TRBJ1-2	TGCAGTGCCACCGTCTTGGTTGGCTACACCTTC	CSATVLVGYTF
NA	NA	TRBV20-1	TRBJ1-1	TGCAGTGCTAGAGAGAACACTGAAGCTTTCTTT	CSARENTEAFF
few	TRBD2	TRBV3-1	TRBJ2-7	TGTGCCACCGCGACTAGCGGGGGGTCCTACGAGCAGTACTTC	CATATSGGSYEQYF
NA	NA	TRBV29-1	TRBJ1-2	TGCAGCTATAGGTCGCGGGGAGATGGCTACACCTTC	CSYRSRGDGYTF
NA	TRBD1	TRBV7-9	TRBJ1-1	TGTGCCAGCAGCTTCCGGCCGGGACAGGGGCGAAACACTGAAGCTTTCTTT	CASSFRPGQGRNTEAFF
NA	NA	TRBV30	TRBJ2-5	TGTGCCTGGAGTCCCCTCAGGGTAGAGACCCAGTACTTC	CAWSPLRVETQYF
NA	TRBD1	TRBV11-3	TRBJ1-1	TGTGCCAGCAGCCACGGGACAGGGAAAAACACTGAAGCTTTCTTT	CASSHGTGKNTEAFF
few	TRBD1	TRBV2	TRBJ2-7	TGTGCCAGCAATACGGGACAGGGATCCTACGAGCAGTACTTC	CASNTGQGSYEQYF
NA	NA	TRBV2	TRBJ2-5	TGTGCCAGCACGGATCACAGGGCACAAGAGACCCAGTACTTC	CASTDHRAQETQYF
NA	NA	TRBV4-1	TRBJ2-1	TGCGCCAGCAGCCGAGGGGCCCAAGGGGACAATGAGCAGTTCTTC	CASSRGAQGDNEQFF
NA	NA	TRBV3-1	TRBJ1-2	TGTGCCAGCAGCCAAGTAGGTTCTGGCTACACCTTC	CASSQVGSGYTF
NA	NA	TRBV28	TRBJ2-7	TGTGCCAGCAGTGCTCTAGGGGCCCAGTACTTC	CASSALGAQYF
NA	TRBD1	TRBV6-1	TRBJ1-1	TGTGCCAGCAGTGCCAGGGACAGGGGGCCTAACACTGAAGCTTTCTTT	CASSARDRGPNTEAFF
few	TRBD2	TRBV7-2	TRBJ2-3	TGTGCCAGCATGGGGCGGGGGATCACAGATACGCAGTATTTT	CASMGRGITDTQYF
NA	NA	TRBV13	TRBJ2-3	TGTGCCAGCATATCCTGGGGCCACACAGATACGCAGTATTTT	CASISWGHTDTQYF
NA	NA	TRBV3-1	TRBJ2-4	TGTGCCAGCAGCCAAGAGGACCTAGCCAAAAACATTCAGTACTTC	CASSQEDLAKNIQYF
few	NA	TRBV25-1	TRBJ2-7	TGTGCCAGCAGTGATGGGGGACAACACTACGAGCAGTACTTC	CASSDGGQHYEQYF
few	NA	TRBV4-2	TRBJ2-6	TGTGCCAGCAGCCAAGATGAGGGGGCTGGGGCCAACGTCCTGACTTTC	CASSQDEGAGANVLTF
NA	NA	TRBV12-3/TRBV12-4	TRBJ1-1	TGTGCCAGCAGTTTATCAGGGGTGAGTGAAGCTTTCTTT	CASSLSGVSEAFF
few	NA	TRBV20-1	TRBJ1-1	TGCAGTGCTAGGAGGGGGAACACTGAAGCTTTCTTT	CSARRGNTEAFF
NA	TRBD1	TRBV12-3/TRBV12-4	TRBJ1-2	TGTGCCAGCAGCCCGACAGGGGAGGCCTATGGCTACACCTTC	CASSPTGEAYGYTF
NA	NA	TRBV12-3/TRBV12-4	TRBJ1-1	TGTGCCAGCAGTTTTACCAAGGACACTGAAGCTTTCTTT	CASSFTKDTEAFF
few	NA	TRBV5-1	TRBJ2-1	TGCGCCAGCAGCTTGGCCGGGAGAGGGGACAATGAGCAGTTCTTC	CASSLAGRGDNEQFF
NA	NA	TRBV27	TRBJ1-4	TGTGCCAGCAGTTTGTCGGACCCAAGGGGTGAAAAACTGTTTTTT	CASSLSDPRGEKLFF
NA	NA	TRBV29-1	TRBJ1-2	TGCAGCGTTCCCTGGGTACAGGGCGAATCGGAATATGGCTACACCTTC	CSVPWVQGESEYGYTF
NA	TRBD1	TRBV7-2	TRBJ2-7	TGTGCCAGCAGCGTCGTTACCGGGACAGTGTACGAGCAGTACTTC	CASSVVTGTVYEQYF
NA	NA	TRBV9	TRBJ1-2	TGTGCCAGCAGCGTAGCTACTACGAGACCTAACTATGGCTACACCTTC	CASSVATTRPNYGYTF
NA	NA	TRBV29-1	TRBJ2-5	TGCAGCGTTGATCGCAGCCGGCAGACCCAGTACTTC	CSVDRSRQTQYF
NA	NA	TRBV3-1	TRBJ2-5	TGTGCCAGCAGCCAAGCCCGGGTGCCCACAGAGACCCAGTACTTC	CASSQARVPTETQYF
NA	NA	TRBV9	TRBJ1-6	TGTGCCAGCAGCACCGGGGGGTCACCCCTCCACTTT	CASSTGGSPLHF
NA	NA	TRBV24-1	TRBJ1-1	TGTGCCACCAGAGACATAGGAGGCACTGAAGCTTTCTTT	CATRDIGGTEAFF
NA	NA	TRBV24-1	TRBJ2-4	TGTGCCACCAGTGATTTGGGGAGGGCCAAAAACATTCAGTACTTC	CATSDLGRAKNIQYF
NA	TRBD2	TRBV4-2	TRBJ2-5	TGTGCCAGCAGCCACGAGGGGGTAGCGGGGGGAGAGACCCAGTACTTC	CASSHEGVAGGETQYF
NA	NA	TRBV15	TRBJ2-3	TGTGCCACTGAGGAAGGCCTTAGCACAGATACGCAGTATTTT	CATEEGLSTDTQYF
few	TRBD1	TRBV20-1	TRBJ1-4	TGCAGTGCTGAGGGACAGGGGGATGCAACTAATGAAAAACTGTTTTTT	CSAEGQGDATNEKLFF
NA	NA	TRBV6-5	TRBJ1-1	TGTGCCAGCAATTTTGGCACTGGAGCTTTCTTT	CASNFGTGAFF
NA	NA	TRBV6-5	TRBJ2-5	TGTGCCAGCAGTTACTCGACCGGGGACGTTAATAAGGAGACCCAGTACTTC	CASSYSTGDVNKETQYF
NA	NA	TRBV21-1	TRBJ2-5	TGTGCCAGCAGCAGCTCTCGGGGGACACAAGAGACCCAGTACTTC	CASSSSRGTQETQYF
NA	TRBD1	TRBV5-6	TRBJ2-5	TGTGCCAGCAGCCCGAAGTTGAGACAGGGCGGCGAGACCCAGTACTTC	CASSPKLRQGGETQYF
NA	NA	TRBV19	TRBJ2-1	TGTGCCAGTAGTCGGGGGTACGGAGAGACCCAGTTCTTC	CASSRGYGETQFF
NA	NA	TRBV4-3	TRBJ1-3	TGCGCCAGCAGCCAAGATGGGCAGGACAGCTCTGGAAACACCATATATTTT	CASSQDGQDSSGNTIYF
NA	NA	TRBV7-3	TRBJ1-2	TGTGCCAGCACCCTCGAGGGTTATGGCTACACCTTC	CASTLEGYGYTF
NA	NA	TRBV5-1	TRBJ1-2	TGCGCCAGCAGCTGGGGGGGACAAGACTATGGCTACACCTTC	CASSWGGQDYGYTF
few	NA	TRBV21-1	TRBJ2-1	TGTGCCGGGACAGGTGTTCATGAGCAGTTCTTC	CAGTGVHEQFF
NA	TRBD2	TRBV11-2	TRBJ2-1	TGTGCCAGCAGCGGTCCGCAGGGAGGGATCGAAAATGAGCAGTTCTTC	CASSGPQGGIENEQFF
NA	NA	TRBV7-2	TRBJ2-2	TGTGCCAGCAGCTCCGGAGGGCGGGGCGCCTTTTCGAACACCGGGGAGCTGTTTTTT	CASSSGGRGAFSNTGELFF
NA	NA	TRBV14	TRBJ1-4	TGTGCCAGCAGCCTCCTGGGGGGCAGGAATGAAAAACTGTTTTTT	CASSLLGGRNEKLFF
few	NA	TRBV12-3/TRBV12-4	TRBJ2-6	TGTGCCAGCAGTTTGGGGCCTGGGGCCAACGTCCTGACTTTC	CASSLGPGANVLTF
NA	NA	TRBV7-9	TRBJ2-5	TGTGCCAGCAGCTTCACCGGGACACAGCAGTACTTC	CASSFTGTQQYF
NA	NA	TRBV7-2	TRBJ2-2	TGTGCCAGCAGCAGAAGGGGGTCAGCGAACACCGGGGAGCTGTTTTTT	CASSRRGSANTGELFF
many	NA	TRBV5-5	TRBJ1-4	TGTGCCAGCAGCTTGGCCTCGGGGTTAAACGAAAAACTGTTTTTT	CASSLASGLNEKLFF
NA	TRBD1	TRBV7-6	TRBJ2-7	TGTGCCAGCAGCCGAGCAGGGGGCAGCGACGAGCAGTACTTC	CASSRAGGSDEQYF
NA	TRBD1	TRBV6-5	TRBJ1-5	TGTGCCAGCAGCTACCGCTTGGACAGGGGGGATCAGCCCCAGCATTTT	CASSYRLDRGDQPQHF
NA	TRBD1	TRBV3-1	TRBJ1-5	TGTGCCAGCAGCCCCACAGGGGAGTATCAGCCCCAGCATTTT	CASSPTGEYQPQHF
NA	NA	TRBV10-3	TRBJ2-5	TGTGCCATCAGTGGGGAAAGCGAGACCCAGTACTTC	CAISGESETQYF
NA	NA	TRBV5-1	TRBJ2-1	TGCGCCAGCAGCTTGGAGCCTCTCTCGGGAGACAATGAGCAGTTCTTC	CASSLEPLSGDNEQFF